This passage covers 11 T cell receptor beta chains from one sample sequenced in a study of neurological immune-mediated disorders. TCRdb used MiXCR to reprocess the 5' RACE reads, holding one entry per CDR3 protein. The sample carries 30,000 or so distinct CDR3 sequences, 13% recorded once. Time point described: technical triplicate 2. Sample: CD4+ T cells from blood. Receptors originate from a female donor with HTLV-1-associated myelopathy (HAM/TSP).

This clonotype was observed many times. V is TRBV20-1 and J is TRBJ2-7, with 12 nucleotides matching TRBD2. After removal of 3 bases from V and 2 bases from J, the junction contained 2 bases not matched to a gene. This CDR3 is 14 amino acids long. Germline assignment: CDR1 DFQATT and CDR2 SNEGSKA (reference sequence). CDR3 DNA sequence: TGCAGTGCTAGCAGGACTAGCGGGACCTACGAGCAGTACTTC. This encodes CSASRTSGTYEQYF.

There are many counts of this clonotype. J is TRBJ2-4 and V is TRBV18; tentatively, D is TRBD1 (5 bases). In germline, CDR1 is KGHSH, CDR2 LQKENI. The CDR3 extends over 16 amino acids. V lost 5 bases and J 1 base, leaving 15 bases between the germline ends. CDR3 in DNA: TGTGCCAGCTCAACCGACCAGGGTCTGGCCAAAAACATTCAGTACTTC. It is translated as CASSTDQGLAKNIQYF.

This clonotype was seen repeatedly, ten times or more. The chain recombines TRBV20-1 with TRBJ2-5; D not certain. The CDR3 runs 12 residues. In germline, CDR1 is DFQATT, CDR2 SNEGSKA (reference sequence). Trimming pared 6 bases from V and 0 bases from J, leaving 8 bases between. CDR3 region: CSARRNQETQYF. The CDR3 DNA reads as TGCAGTGCACGTCGAAACCAAGAGACCCAGTACTTC.

V usage is TRBV7-9 and J usage is TRBJ2-5; D is uncertain. Germline CDR1 reads SEHNR; CDR2 reads FQNEAQ (reference sequence). This CDR3 is built from 14 residues. Trimming cost V 10 bases and J 1 base, with 16 bases left between them. CDR3 protein: CATTHKWTQETQYF. In DNA, the CDR3 is TGTGCCACCACACACAAGTGGACCCAAGAGACCCAGTACTTC.

This clonotype was counted many times. V usage is TRBV10-3 and J usage is TRBJ2-7; TRBD2 is a possible D gene (5 bases). CDR3 length equals 12 residues. Trimming cost V 4 bases and J 4 bases, with 8 bases left between them. Germline CDR1 reads ENHRY; CDR2 reads SYGVKD. As DNA, the CDR3 is TGTGCCATCAGTGGGACTGGTTACGAGCAGTACTTC. It translates to CAISGTGYEQYF.

This clonotype has at least ten counts. The chain links TRBV29-1 to TRBJ1-2, with D possibly matching TRBD1 (5 bases). Between the trimmed V and J ends, which lost 4 bases and 5 bases, there was a span of 17 bases. The CDR3 is 14 amino acids. CDR1 and CDR2 from the germline V gene are SQVTM and ANQGSEA. CDR3 coding DNA: TGCAGCGTTGTAAGCCAGTTGGACACTTATGGCTACACCTTC. It encodes CSVVSQLDTYGYTF.

This clonotype was observed at least ten times. The chain employs TRBV7-8 and TRBJ1-1; unclear D gene. The CDR3 extends over 12 amino acids. Trimming removed 5 bases from V and 1 base from J, with 5 bases in between. The germline CDR1 and CDR2 sequences are SGHVS and FQNEAQ. The CDR3 nucleotides read TGTGCCAGCAGCCCGGAGAACACTGAAGCTTTCTTT. Encoded protein: CASSPENTEAFF.

This clonotype was seen repeatedly, ten times or more. This rearrangement joins TRBV30 to TRBJ1-6; D gene uncertain. CDR1 is GTSNPN and CDR2 is SVGIG in the germline V gene (reference sequence). V lost 0 bases and J lost 7, with 13 bases in between. The CDR3 contains 15 residues. This CDR3 is CAWSVVMGLNSPLHF. In DNA form, the CDR3 reads TGTGCCTGGAGTGTGGTGATGGGGTTGAATTCACCCCTCCACTTT.

This clonotype was picked up many times. This sequence joins TRBV6-1 and TRBJ2-3, with D hard to call. Germline values: CDR1 MNHNS, CDR2 SASEGT. This CDR3 is built from 14 residues. V lost 2 bases to trimming and J lost 1 base, with 7 bases between them. In DNA, the CDR3 is TGTGCCAGCAGTGAAAGGTGGGGCACAGATACGCAGTATTTT. Translated: CASSERWGTDTQYF.

This clonotype occurred many times. The CDR3 loop reads CSARPTGTAIGGGYTF. As DNA, the CDR3 is TGCAGTGCTAGACCTACCGGGACAGCCATCGGGGGTGGCTACACCTTC. J is TRBJ1-2 and V is TRBV20-1; 7 bases agree with TRBD1. J gave up 7 bases and V 2 bases, and 16 bases lay outside the gene matches. Germline V gene sequence: CDR1 DFQATT, CDR2 SNEGSKA (reference sequence). The CDR3 loop spans 16 amino acids.

There are a few counts of this clonotype. The rearrangement links TRBV7-9 to TRBJ2-7, with D perhaps being TRBD1 or TRBD2 (5 bases each). V gave up 7 bases and J gave up 2 bases, with 15 bases separating them. The germline gives CDR1 SEHNR, CDR2 FQNEAQ (reference sequence). This CDR3 region has 14 residues. The CDR3 region is CASTKGTSTYEQYF. Written as DNA, the CDR3 is TGTGCCAGCACCAAAGGGACGTCGACCTACGAGCAGTACTTC.